These T cell receptor beta chains were read from a single sample in a study of early stage breast cancer tumors. TCRdb's table, derived via immunoSEQ multiplex PCR, lists solely in-frame clones and lacks some. Among about 58,000 clones listed, around three quarters were seen once. Material: blood. The receptors stem from a person aged 25 to 40 with breast cancer. Each CDR3 is given with its conserved first and last residue. A D gene is named only where the DNA matches it firmly. Expanded clones are given a class, and other clones once, few, many or no size at all.

j_call: TRBJ2-1
d_call: NA
v_call: TRBV30
clone_size: NA
cdr3_aa: CAWSTGTPSSYNEQFF
cdr3_nt: TGTGCCTGGAGTACCGGGACTCCAAGCTCCTACAATGAGCAGTTCTTC

j_call: TRBJ1-2
d_call: TRBD1
v_call: TRBV2
clone_size: NA
cdr3_aa: CASSTDRAPNYGYTF
cdr3_nt: TGTGCCAGCAGTACGGACAGGGCACCTAACTATGGCTACACCTTC

j_call: TRBJ2-3
d_call: NA
v_call: TRBV5-5
clone_size: NA
cdr3_aa: CASSLRDDGITDTQYF
cdr3_nt: TGTGCCAGCAGCTTGCGCGATGACGGTATCACAGATACGCAGTATTTT

j_call: TRBJ1-1
d_call: TRBD1
v_call: TRBV30
clone_size: NA
cdr3_aa: CAWSTSGGWAEAFF
cdr3_nt: TGTGCCTGGAGTACTTCAGGGGGCTGGGCTGAAGCTTTCTTT

j_call: TRBJ1-5
d_call: TRBD1
v_call: TRBV19
clone_size: few
cdr3_aa: CASSHLQGANQPQHF
cdr3_nt: TGTGCCAGTAGCCATTTACAGGGGGCCAATCAGCCCCAGCATTTT

j_call: TRBJ2-7
d_call: NA
v_call: TRBV5-6
clone_size: NA
cdr3_aa: CASSLGTTSYEQYF
cdr3_nt: TGTGCCAGCAGCTTGGGGACTACTAGTTACGAGCAGTACTTC

j_call: TRBJ2-3
d_call: NA
v_call: TRBV11-1
clone_size: NA
cdr3_aa: CASSPGGFKDTQYF
cdr3_nt: TGTGCCAGCTCCCCAGGCGGGTTCAAGGATACGCAGTATTTT

j_call: TRBJ1-5
d_call: NA
v_call: TRBV7-8
clone_size: NA
cdr3_aa: CASSPDRHQYSNQPQHF
cdr3_nt: TGTGCCAGCAGCCCAGACAGGCACCAATATAGCAATCAGCCCCAGCATTTT

j_call: TRBJ2-3
d_call: TRBD2
v_call: TRBV7-9
clone_size: NA
cdr3_aa: CASSTSGSTTDTQYF
cdr3_nt: TGTGCCAGCAGCACTAGCGGGAGTACGACAGATACGCAGTATTTT

j_call: TRBJ2-3
d_call: TRBD2
v_call: TRBV5-1
clone_size: NA
cdr3_aa: CASSLVLAGTTDTQYF
cdr3_nt: TGCGCCAGCAGCTTGGTTCTAGCGGGGACCACAGATACGCAGTATTTT

j_call: TRBJ1-2
d_call: NA
v_call: TRBV14
clone_size: NA
cdr3_aa: CASSQEVYRDYGYTF
cdr3_nt: TGTGCCAGCAGCCAAGAAGTATACAGGGACTATGGCTACACCTTC

j_call: TRBJ2-1
d_call: NA
v_call: TRBV5-1
clone_size: NA
cdr3_aa: CASSFEGADYNEQFF
cdr3_nt: TGCGCCAGCAGCTTCGAGGGAGCGGACTACAATGAGCAGTTCTTC

j_call: TRBJ1-2
d_call: NA
v_call: TRBV29-1
clone_size: NA
cdr3_aa: CSVSGGDGYTF
cdr3_nt: TGCAGCGTCTCAGGTGGGGATGGCTACACCTTC

j_call: TRBJ2-5
d_call: NA
v_call: TRBV5-1
clone_size: NA
cdr3_aa: CASTKLDDQRETQYF
cdr3_nt: TGCGCCAGCACCAAACTAGACGACCAGAGGGAGACCCAGTACTTC

j_call: TRBJ1-2
d_call: NA
v_call: TRBV28
clone_size: NA
cdr3_aa: CASSSIAGPNYGYTF
cdr3_nt: TGTGCCAGCAGTTCCATAGCAGGGCCTAACTATGGCTACACCTTC

j_call: TRBJ2-1
d_call: NA
v_call: TRBV27
clone_size: NA
cdr3_aa: CASSLLAGAYNEQFF
cdr3_nt: TGTGCCAGCAGTTTATTAGCTGGGGCCTACAATGAGCAGTTCTTC

j_call: TRBJ2-3
d_call: NA
v_call: TRBV5-4
clone_size: NA
cdr3_aa: CASSLETSTDTQYF
cdr3_nt: TGTGCCAGCAGCTTGGAAACGAGCACAGATACGCAGTATTTT

j_call: TRBJ2-3
d_call: TRBD2
v_call: TRBV7-2
clone_size: NA
cdr3_aa: CASLIRAGGPGDTQYF
cdr3_nt: TGTGCCAGCCTTATTAGGGCGGGAGGGCCGGGAGATACGCAGTATTTT

j_call: TRBJ1-5
d_call: NA
v_call: TRBV7-2
clone_size: once
cdr3_aa: CASSLEGRPNQPQHF
cdr3_nt: TGTGCCAGCAGCTTAGAAGGCAGGCCCAATCAGCCCCAGCATTTT

j_call: TRBJ2-6
d_call: NA
v_call: TRBV19
clone_size: NA
cdr3_aa: CASSPRGSGANVLTF
cdr3_nt: TGTGCCAGTAGCCCAAGGGGATCTGGGGCCAACGTCCTGACTTTC

j_call: TRBJ1-6
d_call: NA
v_call: TRBV9
clone_size: few
cdr3_aa: CASSLRMAGSPLHF
cdr3_nt: TGTGCCAGCAGCCTACGGATGGCCGGTTCACCCCTCCACTTT

j_call: TRBJ2-5
d_call: TRBD1
v_call: TRBV4-2
clone_size: NA
cdr3_aa: CASSQAGTGEGETQYF
cdr3_nt: TGTGCCAGCAGCCAAGCCGGGACAGGGGAAGGGGAGACCCAGTACTTC